A selection of T cell receptor beta chains follows, all from one sample in a study of shared clonotypes between healthy human individuals. Sequenced by immunoSEQ multiplex PCR; TCRdb stores in-frame clones only, minus some. The sample has about a million clones, around three quarters seen once. Sequenced sample: memory CD4+ T cells from PBMCs. The source of these receptors is a man between 18 and 35 years old in good health. Some clones in this sample may be carry-over from other donors' samples. Each CDR3 is given with its conserved first and last residue. A D gene is named only where the DNA matches it firmly. Size is stated for part of the rows, as once, few or many counts, or as a class when the clone is expanded.

V gene	clone size	D gene	J gene	CDR3 DNA	CDR3 protein
TRBV6-6	-	-	TRBJ2-7	TGTGCCAGCAGCCCGCAAATCGGCTACGAGCAGTACTTC	CASSPQIGYEQYF
TRBV7-6	-	TRBD1	TRBJ2-5	TGTGCCAGCAGCTTAGAACAGGGGGCGATTCAAGAGACCCAGTACTTC	CASSLEQGAIQETQYF
TRBV4-1	-	TRBD1	TRBJ2-5	TGCGCCAGCAGTCATGGACAGGAAGAGACCCAGTACTTC	CASSHGQEETQYF
TRBV5-4	-	-	TRBJ2-7	TGTGCCAGCAGCCCGGGGCCAGGCGTCTACGAGCAGTACTTC	CASSPGPGVYEQYF
TRBV6-6	-	-	TRBJ1-1	TGTGCCAGCAAGCGTGCGGGTGGTGACACTGAAGCTTTCTTT	CASKRAGGDTEAFF
TRBV5-4	-	-	TRBJ1-2	TGTGCCAGCAGCGAGGACCCAGGAGCTAACTATGGCTACACCTTC	CASSEDPGANYGYTF
TRBV7-2	-	TRBD2	TRBJ2-7	TGTGCCAGCAGCTCCGCTCTAGCGGGGGCCTACGAGCAGTACTTC	CASSSALAGAYEQYF
TRBV6-5	-	TRBD2	TRBJ2-1	TGTGCCAGCAGTACCAGACTAGCGAATGAGCAGTTCTTC	CASSTRLANEQFF
TRBV19	-	-	TRBJ1-5	TGTGCCAGTAGTATAGATGGGACCCAGCCCCAGCATTTT	CASSIDGTQPQHF
TRBV2	-	TRBD2	TRBJ2-5	TGTGCCAGCAGCGGGGCGGGAGCGCCTCAAGAGACCCAGTACTTC	CASSGAGAPQETQYF
TRBV28	-	-	TRBJ2-6	TGTGCCAGCAGTTTGCGGGTATCAGGGGCCAACGTCCTGACTTTC	CASSLRVSGANVLTF
TRBV2	-	-	TRBJ2-1	TGTGCCAGCAGTTTAGCACTAGTGCAGTTCTTC	CASSLALVQFF
TRBV19	few	TRBD1	TRBJ1-2	TGTGCCAGTACGTGGGCGGACAGGGATGGCTACACCTTC	CASTWADRDGYTF
TRBV15	-	-	TRBJ2-1	TGTGCCACCAGCAGAGAAGGTATCCAGCAGTTCTTC	CATSREGIQQFF
TRBV5-4	-	-	TRBJ2-5	TGTGCCAGCAGCCCACCCCTTGGGGGCCATGAGACCCAGTACTTC	CASSPPLGGHETQYF
TRBV30	few	-	TRBJ1-1	TGTGCCTGGAGTGTACGTTTTGGGAACACTGAAGCTTTCTTT	CAWSVRFGNTEAFF
TRBV5-1	once	-	TRBJ1-4	TGCGCCAGCAGCTTGGAGGGCCACAGCGGTGAAAAACTGTTTTTT	CASSLEGHSGEKLFF
TRBV5-1	-	-	TRBJ2-3	TGCGCCAGCAGCTTTAAAACTAGCTACACCTCCACAGATACGCAGTATTTT	CASSFKTSYTSTDTQYF
TRBV5-1	-	-	TRBJ1-1	TGCGCCAGCAGCCCTATGCGACCCGGGGACACTGAAGCTTTCTTT	CASSPMRPGDTEAFF
TRBV28	-	-	TRBJ2-7	TGTGCCAGCAGTTTAGGAGGGGGAAGGTCCTACGAGCAGTACTTC	CASSLGGGRSYEQYF
TRBV11-1	-	-	TRBJ1-1	TGTGCCAGCAGCCCGAGACCGGGGAGGGCGGCTGAAGCTTTCTTT	CASSPRPGRAAEAFF
TRBV11-2	-	-	TRBJ1-1	TGTGCCAGCATCCCAGGAAGGGGAGGCGGCACTGAAGCTTTCTTT	CASIPGRGGGTEAFF